This record concerns one T cell receptor (beta chain) sequence. The antigen is unknown. TCRdb called clones again from the PCR reads with MiXCR. This sample has 30,000 to 35,000 clones, with 25% to 30% found just once. Every patient underwent thyroid surgery untreated. The data were taken from a study of metastatic and nonmetastatic thyroid tumors. Trimming took 7 bases from V and 0 from J, leaving 13 bases between them. The CDR3 runs 14 residues. CDR1 is MNHEY, CDR2 SVGEGT, per germline. Notes on the study in general: It was reportedly found that TCR beta diversity was significantly higher in malignant thyroid tumors than in benign nodules, a difference seen in both blood and tumor samples.

The clonotype was recovered from a female donor with papillary thyroid cancer or a benign thyroid nodule (not recorded which). Some clones in this sample may be carry-over from other donors' samples. Sequenced sample: blood. This chain links TRBV6-2 or TRBV6-3 with TRBJ2-7, with D maybe TRBD2 (6 bases). The DNA of the CDR3 is TGTGCCAGCACCTGGACTACCTCCTCCTACGAGCAGTACTTC. This sequence encodes CASTWTTSSYEQYF.